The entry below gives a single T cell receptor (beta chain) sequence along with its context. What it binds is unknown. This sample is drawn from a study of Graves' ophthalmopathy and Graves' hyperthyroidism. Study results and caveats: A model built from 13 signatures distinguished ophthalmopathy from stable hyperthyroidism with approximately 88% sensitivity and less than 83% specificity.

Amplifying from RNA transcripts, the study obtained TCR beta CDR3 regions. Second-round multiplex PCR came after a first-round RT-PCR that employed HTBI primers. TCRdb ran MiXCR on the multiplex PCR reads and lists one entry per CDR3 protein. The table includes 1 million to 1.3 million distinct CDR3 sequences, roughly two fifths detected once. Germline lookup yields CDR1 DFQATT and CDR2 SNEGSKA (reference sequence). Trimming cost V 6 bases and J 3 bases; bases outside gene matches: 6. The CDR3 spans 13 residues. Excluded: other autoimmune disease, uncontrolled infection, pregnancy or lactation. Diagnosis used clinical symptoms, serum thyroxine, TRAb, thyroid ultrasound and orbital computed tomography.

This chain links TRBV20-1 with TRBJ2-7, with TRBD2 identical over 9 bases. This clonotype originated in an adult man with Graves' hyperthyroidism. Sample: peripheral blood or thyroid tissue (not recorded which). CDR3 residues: CSALTSGYYEQYF. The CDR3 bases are TGCAGTGCCCTAACTAGCGGGTACTACGAGCAGTACTTC.